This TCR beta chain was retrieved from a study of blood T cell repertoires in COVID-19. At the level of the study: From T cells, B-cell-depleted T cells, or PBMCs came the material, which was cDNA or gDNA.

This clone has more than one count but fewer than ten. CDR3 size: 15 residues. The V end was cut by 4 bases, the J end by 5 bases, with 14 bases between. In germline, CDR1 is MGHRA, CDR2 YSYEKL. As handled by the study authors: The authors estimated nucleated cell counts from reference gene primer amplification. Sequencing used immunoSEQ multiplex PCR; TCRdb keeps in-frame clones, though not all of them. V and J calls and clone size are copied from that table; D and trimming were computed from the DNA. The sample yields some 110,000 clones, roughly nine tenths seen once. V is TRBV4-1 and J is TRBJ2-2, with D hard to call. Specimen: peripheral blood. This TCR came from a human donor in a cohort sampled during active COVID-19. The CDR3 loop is CASSPAGMSTGELFF. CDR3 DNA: TGCGCCAGCAGCCCCGCAGGAATGAGTACCGGGGAGCTGTTTTTT.